This is a list of T cell receptor beta chains from one sample in a study of T cells in localized non-small cell lung cancer. Clones were sequenced by immunoSEQ multiplex PCR, and TCRdb holds only the in-frame ones, with some missing. Of tens of thousands of clones in the sample, around 84% were seen once. Sequenced material: peripheral blood, taken before any cancer treatment. The receptors originated from a female donor older than 55 with stage I lung adenocarcinoma. CDR3s include the opening cysteine and the closing phenylalanine or tryptophan. Expanded clones get a size class; other rows say once, few or many, or leave the size out.

clone_size	v_call	j_call	cdr3_aa
-	TRBV7-2	TRBJ1-1	CASSPRLAGATEAFF
few	TRBV6-6	TRBJ2-1	CASSYATTFNEQFF
-	TRBV25-1	TRBJ2-2	CASSVLAGGSTWAGELFF
-	TRBV9	TRBJ2-3	CASSVGGGDTQYF
-	TRBV9	TRBJ2-1	CASSATSGSYNEQFF
-	TRBV7-8	TRBJ2-7	CASSLQGYEQYF
-	TRBV19	TRBJ2-7	CASSSVGQVYEQYF
-	TRBV27	TRBJ1-2	CASKKDRAGYTF
-	TRBV7-2	TRBJ2-2	CASRSYRGNTGELFF
-	TRBV2	TRBJ2-3	CASSPRERVTDTQYF
-	TRBV5-4	TRBJ2-5	CASSLTGGEETQYF
-	TRBV19	TRBJ1-2	CASQQGLNAYGYTF
-	TRBV6-5	TRBJ2-5	CASSLRRGETQYF
-	TRBV7-8	TRBJ2-2	CASRPTNTGELFF
-	TRBV28	TRBJ1-2	CASGMASRANYGYTF
-	TRBV27	TRBJ1-6	CASSLIPPGSRGIPNSPLHF
-	TRBV9	TRBJ2-3	CASTPGGTGTTDTQYF
few	TRBV6-1	TRBJ1-5	CATMHRGYSNQPQHF
-	TRBV4-2	TRBJ1-1	CASSSRPTGGTEAFF
-	TRBV7-2	TRBJ2-3	CASSASGTGGMDTQYF
-	TRBV19	TRBJ1-5	CASSTGRTGGNQPQHF
-	TRBV7-3	TRBJ2-2	CASSLIRASSVLTNTGELFF
-	TRBV27	TRBJ2-2	CASRTWGRDTGELFF
few	TRBV9	TRBJ2-2	CASAPSGSTGELFF
-	TRBV11-3	TRBJ2-7	CASSLTGNEQYF
-	TRBV29-1	TRBJ1-4	CSVGRGSTNEKLFF
-	TRBV6-6	TRBJ2-7	CASSYLGHPTYEQYF
-	TRBV11-2	TRBJ1-2	CASSRGGQDGYTF
once	TRBV5-1	TRBJ2-1	CASSPGGWGGTYNEQFF
-	TRBV28	TRBJ1-4	CASSMDINEKLFF
-	TRBV18	TRBJ2-3	CASSPPSADTQYF
-	TRBV7-9	TRBJ2-7	CASSPIPYEQYF
-	TRBV27	TRBJ1-2	CASRSAARLYGYTF
-	TRBV5-8	TRBJ2-5	CASSLVRIQGETQYF
-	TRBV13	TRBJ1-5	CASSLAGVSNQPQHF
-	TRBV9	TRBJ1-1	CASSVQDRLNTEAFF